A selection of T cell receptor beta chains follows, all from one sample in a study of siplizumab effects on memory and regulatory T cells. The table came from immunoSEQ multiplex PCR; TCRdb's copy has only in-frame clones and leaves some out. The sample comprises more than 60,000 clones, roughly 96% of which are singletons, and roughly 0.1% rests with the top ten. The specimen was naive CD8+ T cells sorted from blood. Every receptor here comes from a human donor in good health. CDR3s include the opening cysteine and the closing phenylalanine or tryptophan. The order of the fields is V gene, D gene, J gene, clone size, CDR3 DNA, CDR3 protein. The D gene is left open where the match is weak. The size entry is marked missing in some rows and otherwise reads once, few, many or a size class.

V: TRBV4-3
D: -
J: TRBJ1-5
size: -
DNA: TGCGCCAGCAGCCAAGACAGGGCCAATCAGCCCCAGCATTTT
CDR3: CASSQDRANQPQHF

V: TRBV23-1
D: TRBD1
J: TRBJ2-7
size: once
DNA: TGCGCCAGCAGTCTTTCAGACCGACAGGGGGCGAACGAGCAGTACTTC
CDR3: CASSLSDRQGANEQYF

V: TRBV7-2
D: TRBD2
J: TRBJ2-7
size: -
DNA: TGTGCCAGCAGCCTACCGGGGGGCTCCTACGAGCAGTACTTC
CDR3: CASSLPGGSYEQYF

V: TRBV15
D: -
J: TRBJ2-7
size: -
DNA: TGTGCCACCAGCAGTAGACAGAGAGACTACGAGCAGTACTTC
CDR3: CATSSRQRDYEQYF

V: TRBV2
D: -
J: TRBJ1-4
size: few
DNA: TGTGCCAGCAGTTACTCGGGGGGAGTGAGTGAAAAACTGTTTTTT
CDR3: CASSYSGGVSEKLFF

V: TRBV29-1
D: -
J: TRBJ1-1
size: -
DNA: TGCAGCGTCGCAGACACGAACACTGAAGCTTTCTTT
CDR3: CSVADTNTEAFF

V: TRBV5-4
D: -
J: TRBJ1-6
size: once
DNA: TGTGCCAGCAGCCGGTTCGGGGGCAATTCACCCCTCCACTTT
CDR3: CASSRFGGNSPLHF

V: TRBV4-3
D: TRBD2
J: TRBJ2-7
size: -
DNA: TGCGCCAGCAGCCACCAACTAGCGGGGGCCTCCTACGAGCAGTACTTC
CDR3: CASSHQLAGASYEQYF

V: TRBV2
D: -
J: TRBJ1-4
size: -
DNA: TGTGCCAGCAACGATATATCCCCAACTAATGAAAAACTGTTTTTT
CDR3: CASNDISPTNEKLFF

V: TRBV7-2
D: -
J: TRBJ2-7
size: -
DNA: TGTGCCAGCAGCTTAGACGAGTACGAGCAGTACTTC
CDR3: CASSLDEYEQYF

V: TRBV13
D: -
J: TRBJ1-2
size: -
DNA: TGTGCCAGCAGCTTAGCGGGGGGCTACACCTTC
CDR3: CASSLAGGYTF

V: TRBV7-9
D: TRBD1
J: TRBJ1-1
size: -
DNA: TGTGTTGGAGGGACAGAGAACACTGAAGCTTTCTTT
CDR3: CVGGTENTEAFF

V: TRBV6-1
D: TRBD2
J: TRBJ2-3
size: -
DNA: TGTGCCAGCAGCGGCAGCGGGGAGGGTACGCAGTATTTT
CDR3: CASSGSGEGTQYF

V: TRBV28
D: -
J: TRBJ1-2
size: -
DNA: TGTGCCAGCAGTTACCAGGTGGCGGACTATGGCTACACCTTC
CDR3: CASSYQVADYGYTF

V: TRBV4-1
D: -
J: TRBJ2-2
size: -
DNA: TGCGCCAGCAGCCAAGTCCAGGTCGGGGAGCTGTTTTTT
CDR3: CASSQVQVGELFF